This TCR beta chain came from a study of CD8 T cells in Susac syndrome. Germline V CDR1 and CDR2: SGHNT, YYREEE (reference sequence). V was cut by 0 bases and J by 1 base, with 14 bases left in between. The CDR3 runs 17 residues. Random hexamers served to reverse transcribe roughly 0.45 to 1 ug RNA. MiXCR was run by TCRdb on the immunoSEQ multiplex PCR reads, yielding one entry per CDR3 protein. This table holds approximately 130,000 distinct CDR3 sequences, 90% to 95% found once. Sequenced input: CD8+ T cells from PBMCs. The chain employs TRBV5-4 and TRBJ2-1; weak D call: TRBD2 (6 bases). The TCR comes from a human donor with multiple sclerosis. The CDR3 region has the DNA TGTGCCAGCAGCTTGGGCCGACCGACTAGGTCCTACAATGAGCAGTTCTTC. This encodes CASSLGRPTRSYNEQFF.